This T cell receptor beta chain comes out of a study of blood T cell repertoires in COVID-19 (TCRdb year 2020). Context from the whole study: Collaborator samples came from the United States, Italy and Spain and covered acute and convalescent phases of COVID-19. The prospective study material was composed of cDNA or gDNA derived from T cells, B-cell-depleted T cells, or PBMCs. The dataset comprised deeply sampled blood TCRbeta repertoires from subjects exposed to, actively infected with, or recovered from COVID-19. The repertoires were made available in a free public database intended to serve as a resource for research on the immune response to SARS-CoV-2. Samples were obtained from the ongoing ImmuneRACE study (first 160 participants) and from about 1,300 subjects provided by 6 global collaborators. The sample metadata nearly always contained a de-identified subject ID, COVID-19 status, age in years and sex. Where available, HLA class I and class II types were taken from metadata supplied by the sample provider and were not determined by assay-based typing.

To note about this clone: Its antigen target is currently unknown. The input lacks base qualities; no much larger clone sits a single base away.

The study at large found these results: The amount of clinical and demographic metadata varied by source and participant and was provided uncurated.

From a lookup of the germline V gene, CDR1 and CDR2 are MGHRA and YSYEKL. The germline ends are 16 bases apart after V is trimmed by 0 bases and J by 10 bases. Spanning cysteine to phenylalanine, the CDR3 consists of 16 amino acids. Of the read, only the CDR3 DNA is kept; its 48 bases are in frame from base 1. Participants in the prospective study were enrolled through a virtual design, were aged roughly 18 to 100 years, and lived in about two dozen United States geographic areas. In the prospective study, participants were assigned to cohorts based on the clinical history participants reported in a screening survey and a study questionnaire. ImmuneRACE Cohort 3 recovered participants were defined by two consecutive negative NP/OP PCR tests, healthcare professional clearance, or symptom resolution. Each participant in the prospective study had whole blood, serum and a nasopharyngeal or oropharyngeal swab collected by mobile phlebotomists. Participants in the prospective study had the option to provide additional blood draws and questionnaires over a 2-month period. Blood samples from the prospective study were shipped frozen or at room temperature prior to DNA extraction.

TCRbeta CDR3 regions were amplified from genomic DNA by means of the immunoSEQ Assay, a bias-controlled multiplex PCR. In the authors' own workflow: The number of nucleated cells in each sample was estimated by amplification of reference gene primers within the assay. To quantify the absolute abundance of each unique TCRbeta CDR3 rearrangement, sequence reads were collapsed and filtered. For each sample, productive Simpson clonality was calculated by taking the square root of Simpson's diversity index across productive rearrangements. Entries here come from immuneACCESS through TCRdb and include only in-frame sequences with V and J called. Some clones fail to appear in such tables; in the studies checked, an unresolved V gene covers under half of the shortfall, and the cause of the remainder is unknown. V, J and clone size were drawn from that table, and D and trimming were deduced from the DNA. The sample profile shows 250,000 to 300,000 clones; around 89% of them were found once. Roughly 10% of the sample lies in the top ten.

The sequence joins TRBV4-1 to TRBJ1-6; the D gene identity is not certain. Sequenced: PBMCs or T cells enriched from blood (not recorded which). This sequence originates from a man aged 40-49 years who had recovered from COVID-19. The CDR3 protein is CASSQDRRFLGSPLHF. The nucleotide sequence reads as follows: TGCGCCAGCAGCCAAGATCGGAGGTTTCTTGGATCACCCCTCCACTTT.